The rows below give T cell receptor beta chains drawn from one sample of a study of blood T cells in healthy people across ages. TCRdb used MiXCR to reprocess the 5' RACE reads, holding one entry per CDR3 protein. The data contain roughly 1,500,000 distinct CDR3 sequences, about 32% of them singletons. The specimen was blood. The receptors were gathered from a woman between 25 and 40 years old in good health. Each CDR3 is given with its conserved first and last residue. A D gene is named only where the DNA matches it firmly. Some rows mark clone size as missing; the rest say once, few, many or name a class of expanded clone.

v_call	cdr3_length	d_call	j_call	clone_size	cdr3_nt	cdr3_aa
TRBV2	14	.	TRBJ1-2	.	TGTGCCAGCAGTGATGCGGCAGGGAACTATGGCTACACCTTC	CASSDAAGNYGYTF
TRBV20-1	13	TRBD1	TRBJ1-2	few	TGCAGTGCAAGGGACAGGGTATCCTATGGCTACACCTTC	CSARDRVSYGYTF
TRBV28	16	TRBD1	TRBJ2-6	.	TGTGCCACCTCCGTTGACAGGGGGTTTGGGGCCAACGTCCTGACTTTC	CATSVDRGFGANVLTF
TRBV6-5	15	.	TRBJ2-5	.	TGTGCCAGCAGCCAGGGTCGGGGGCTAAACAATGAGCAGTACTTC	CASSQGRGLNNEQYF
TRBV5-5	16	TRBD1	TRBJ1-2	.	TGTGCCAGCAGCTTGCCTTTGACAGGGATTGACTATGGCTACACCTTC	CASSLPLTGIDYGYTF
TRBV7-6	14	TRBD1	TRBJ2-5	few	TGTGCCAGCAGCTTAAGGGGGCTTAAGGAGACCCAGTACTTC	CASSLRGLKETQYF
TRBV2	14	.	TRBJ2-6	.	TGTGTCAGCAGTGAGACCTCTGGGGCCAACGTCCTGACTTTC	CVSSETSGANVLTF
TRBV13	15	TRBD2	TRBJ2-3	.	TGTGCCAGCCGACTAGCGGGGGGGCTGGGCGACACGCAGTATTTT	CASRLAGGLGDTQYF
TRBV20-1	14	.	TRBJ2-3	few	TGCAGTGCGCCGCAGGCGGGAACAGTGGGTACGCAGTATTTT	CSAPQAGTVGTQYF
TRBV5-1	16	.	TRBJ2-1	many	TGCGCCAGCAGCTTGGCGGTGGAGGTCCCCTACAATGAGCAGTTCTTC	CASSLAVEVPYNEQFF
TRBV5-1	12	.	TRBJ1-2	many	TGCGCCAGCAGAGCGGTATCAGAAGGCTACACCTTC	CASRAVSEGYTF
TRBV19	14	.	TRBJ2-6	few	TGTGCCAGTAGGTGGGGGCCAGGGGCCAACGTCCTGACTTTC	CASRWGPGANVLTF
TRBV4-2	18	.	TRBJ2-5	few	TGTGCCAGCAGCCAAGATTGGGTAGGTGGCGGGAATCGAGAGACCCAGTACTTC	CASSQDWVGGGNRETQYF
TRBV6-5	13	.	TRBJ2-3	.	TGTGCCAGCAAAGACTACCACACAGATACGCAGTATTTT	CASKDYHTDTQYF
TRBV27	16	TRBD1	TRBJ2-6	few	TGTGCCAGCAGTGCGACAGGGGGCCCTGGGGCCAACGTCCTGACTTTC	CASSATGGPGANVLTF
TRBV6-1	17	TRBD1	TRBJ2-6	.	TGTGCCAGCAGTGATATTGGGCAGGGGGCTGGGGCCAACGTCCTGACTTTC	CASSDIGQGAGANVLTF
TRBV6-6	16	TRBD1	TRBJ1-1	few	TGTGCCAGCAGTAAAATCCCCGGGACAGGGAATACTGAAGCTTTCTTT	CASSKIPGTGNTEAFF
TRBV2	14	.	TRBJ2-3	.	TGTGCCAGCAAGGACGTCTTTAGCACAGATACGCAGTATTTT	CASKDVFSTDTQYF
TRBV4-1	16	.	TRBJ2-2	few	TGCGCCAGCAGCCAAGCCGGGACGGGAACCACCGGGGAGCTGTTTTTT	CASSQAGTGTTGELFF
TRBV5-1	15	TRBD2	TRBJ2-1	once	TGCGCCAGCAGCTGGACTAGCGGGAGTAACAATGAGCAGTTCTTC	CASSWTSGSNNEQFF
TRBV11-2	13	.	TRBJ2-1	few	TGTGCCAGCAGCTTAGATATGGTAAATGAGCAGTTCTTC	CASSLDMVNEQFF
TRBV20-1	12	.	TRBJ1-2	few	TGCAGTGCTAGAGACGCCAGCCTTGGCTACACCTTC	CSARDASLGYTF
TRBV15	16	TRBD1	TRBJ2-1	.	TGTGCCACCAGCAGAACGGTCGGACAGGGGCCCCAGGAGCAGTTCTTC	CATSRTVGQGPQEQFF
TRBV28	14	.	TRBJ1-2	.	TGTGCCAGCAGTTTTTGGAGAGTTAACTATGGCTACACCTTC	CASSFWRVNYGYTF
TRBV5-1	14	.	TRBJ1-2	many	TGCGCCAGCAGCTGGGCAGAGACGAACTATGGCTACACCTTC	CASSWAETNYGYTF
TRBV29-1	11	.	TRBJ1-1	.	TGCAGCGTTGCAGGGACCGCTGAAGCTTTCTTT	CSVAGTAEAFF
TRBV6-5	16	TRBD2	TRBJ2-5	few	TGTGCCAGCAGTTCGACCTGGACTAGAAGTCGAGAGACCCAGTACTTC	CASSSTWTRSRETQYF
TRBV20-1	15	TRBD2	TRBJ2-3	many	TGCAGTGCTAGGCCCCCCGGGGGGGCCGCAGATACGCAGTATTTT	CSARPPGGAADTQYF
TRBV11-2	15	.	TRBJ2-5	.	TGTGCCAGCAAATCCGAAACCGACTACCAAGAGACCCAGTACTTC	CASKSETDYQETQYF
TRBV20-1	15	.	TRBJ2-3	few	TGCAGTGCTAGAGAAAAGCTTCTAAGCACAGATACGCAGTATTTT	CSAREKLLSTDTQYF
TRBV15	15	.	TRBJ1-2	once	TGTGCCACCAGCCCGCGAGTTAGGGGGAACGATGGCTACACCTTC	CATSPRVRGNDGYTF
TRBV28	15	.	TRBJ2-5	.	TGTGCCAGCAGTTACCGGGACGGGGGTGCTCGGACCCAGTACTTC	CASSYRDGGARTQYF
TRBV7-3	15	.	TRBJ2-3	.	TGTGCCAGCAGCTTATCGGGGGAAAGGGCAGATACGCAGTATTTT	CASSLSGERADTQYF
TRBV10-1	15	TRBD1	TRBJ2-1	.	TGCGCCAGCAGACCGGGACAGGGAGTCTCGGATGAGCAGTTCTTC	CASRPGQGVSDEQFF
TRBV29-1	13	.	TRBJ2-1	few	TGCAGCGTTGAACGACCCCCCGGTGAGCGGCAGTTCTTC	CSVERPPGERQFF
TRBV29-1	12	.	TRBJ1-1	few	TGCAGCGTTGTTTCCATGAACACTGAAGCTTTCTTT	CSVVSMNTEAFF
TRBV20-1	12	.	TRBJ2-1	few	TGCAGTGCTGACAGGCCAGGGGGGACCCAGTTCTTC	CSADRPGGTQFF
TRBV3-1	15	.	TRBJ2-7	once	TGTGCCAGCAGCCCCGCGGGGACCGGCGGGAACGAGCAGTACTTC	CASSPAGTGGNEQYF
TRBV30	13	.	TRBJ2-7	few	TGTGCCTGGAGTGTTGGCAGGGTTTACGAGCAGTACTTC	CAWSVGRVYEQYF
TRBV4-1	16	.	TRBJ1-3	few	TGCGCCAGCAGCCAAGTGGCAGCCTCATCTGGAAACACCATATATTTT	CASSQVAASSGNTIYF
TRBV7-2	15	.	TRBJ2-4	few	TGTGCCAGCAGCTCCCGGTCCGACCTAACCGTTATTCAGTACTTC	CASSSRSDLTVIQYF
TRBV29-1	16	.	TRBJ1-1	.	TGCAGCGCTTCCCCGGGACATATTATGGGGATCACTGAAGCTTTCTTT	CSASPGHIMGITEAFF
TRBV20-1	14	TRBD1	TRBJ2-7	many	TGCAGTGCTAGGGACCTGGGACAGCCGGACGAGCAGTACTTC	CSARDLGQPDEQYF
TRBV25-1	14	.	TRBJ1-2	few	TGTGCCAGCAGTGATATCGGCCGGGATCATGGCTACACCTTC	CASSDIGRDHGYTF
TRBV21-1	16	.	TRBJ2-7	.	TGTGCCAGCAGCCCCCCCCGGGGGGGGCATCAGAGGGAGCAGTACTTC	CASSPPRGGHQREQYF
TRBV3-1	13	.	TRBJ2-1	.	TGTGCCAGCAGCCATTGGGAATACAATGAGCAGTTCTTC	CASSHWEYNEQFF
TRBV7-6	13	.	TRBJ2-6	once	TGTGCCGGTAGGACTCCTGGGGCCAACGTCCTGACTTTC	CAGRTPGANVLTF
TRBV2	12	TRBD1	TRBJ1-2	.	TGTGCCAGCGGGGACAGGGTTGGTGGCTACACCTTC	CASGDRVGGYTF
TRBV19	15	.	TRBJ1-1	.	TGTGCCAGTAGTAGGGAGACGGGGTTGAACACTGAAGCTTTCTTT	CASSRETGLNTEAFF
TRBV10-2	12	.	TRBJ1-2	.	TGCGCCAGCACGGGGAGGGAATATGGCTACACCTTC	CASTGREYGYTF
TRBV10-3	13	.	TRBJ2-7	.	TGTGCCATCAGTGACAGTAACTCCTACGAGCAGTACTTC	CAISDSNSYEQYF
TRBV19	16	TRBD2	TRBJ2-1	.	TGTGCCAGTAGTGGTAGCGGGAGTAGGTCCTACAATGAGCAGTTCTTC	CASSGSGSRSYNEQFF
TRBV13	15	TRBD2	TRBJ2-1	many	TGTGCCAGCAGCTCCCTAGGACTAGCGGGCAATGAGCAGTTCTTC	CASSSLGLAGNEQFF
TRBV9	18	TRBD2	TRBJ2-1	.	TGTGCCAGCAGCGTAGATCTAGCGGGGGCCCACGGGATACATGAGCAGTTCTTC	CASSVDLAGAHGIHEQFF
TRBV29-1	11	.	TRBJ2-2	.	TGCAGCGGGATTAGGGCCGGGGAGCTGTTTTTT	CSGIRAGELFF